These T cell receptor beta chains were read from a single sample in a study of T cells in Graves' hyperthyroidism and ophthalmopathy. TCRdb re-called the multiplex PCR reads through MiXCR, storing one row per CDR3 protein. The sample yields 800,000 or so distinct CDR3 sequences, 35% to 40% seen once. The specimen was blood. The receptors here all came from a man aged 18-30 years with Graves' hyperthyroidism. CDR3s include the opening cysteine and the closing phenylalanine or tryptophan. Each record gives: clone size, V gene, J gene, D gene, CDR3 protein, CDR3 DNA. D genes are given only for firm matches. Some rows mark clone size as missing; the rest say once, few, many or name a class of expanded clone.

size: .; V: TRBV9; J: TRBJ2-6; D: TRBD1; CDR3: CASSPGTGGRSGANVLTF; DNA: TGTGCCAGCAGCCCGGGGACAGGGGGCAGGTCTGGGGCCAACGTCCTGACTTTC
size: few; V: TRBV5-5; J: TRBJ1-3; D: .; CDR3: CASSYIQYREDGNTIYF; DNA: TGTGCCAGCAGCTACATTCAATACAGGGAGGACGGAAACACCATATATTTT
size: few; V: TRBV7-9; J: TRBJ1-1; D: .; CDR3: CASSLGGLGWTEAFF; DNA: TGTGCCAGCAGCTTGGGAGGGTTAGGATGGACTGAAGCTTTCTTT
size: .; V: TRBV7-2; J: TRBJ2-5; D: .; CDR3: CASSPDYLQETQYF; DNA: TGTGCCAGCAGTCCGGACTACCTCCAAGAGACCCAGTACTTC
size: .; V: TRBV10-3; J: TRBJ2-7; D: .; CDR3: CASSLKGKSYEQYF; DNA: TGTGCCAGCAGTTTAAAGGGGAAGAGCTACGAGCAGTACTTC
size: many; V: TRBV12-3/TRBV12-4; J: TRBJ1-2; D: .; CDR3: CASMRSEDYTF; DNA: TGTGCCAGCATGCGGTCAGAGGACTACACCTTC
size: few; V: TRBV5-1; J: TRBJ1-1; D: TRBD1; CDR3: CASSSRDRGFEAFF; DNA: TGCGCCAGCAGCTCCCGGGACAGGGGTTTTGAAGCTTTCTTT
size: .; V: TRBV3-1; J: TRBJ2-2; D: .; CDR3: CASSHGRGNTGELFF; DNA: TGTGCCAGCAGCCACGGGCGTGGGAACACCGGGGAGCTGTTTTTT
size: many; V: TRBV10-3; J: TRBJ2-5; D: TRBD1; CDR3: CAISEFGQGQETQYF; DNA: TGTGCCATCAGTGAGTTTGGACAGGGCCAAGAGACCCAGTACTTC
size: .; V: TRBV4-1; J: TRBJ2-7; D: TRBD2; CDR3: CASSEDGGRVYEQYF; DNA: TGCGCCAGCAGCGAGGACGGCGGGAGGGTTTACGAGCAGTACTTC
size: few; V: TRBV12-3/TRBV12-4; J: TRBJ1-1; D: .; CDR3: CASSFEGKAAFF; DNA: TGTGCCAGCAGTTTTGAGGGGAAGGCAGCTTTCTTT
size: few; V: TRBV7-2; J: TRBJ2-7; D: .; CDR3: CASSLAYAASYEQYF; DNA: TGTGCCAGCAGCTTGGCCTACGCAGCAAGCTACGAGCAGTACTTC
size: few; V: TRBV29-1; J: TRBJ2-3; D: TRBD1; CDR3: CSVEEGTGVRADTQYF; DNA: TGCAGCGTTGAAGAAGGGACAGGTGTACGGGCAGATACGCAGTATTTT
size: .; V: TRBV7-3; J: TRBJ2-2; D: .; CDR3: CASSSQEAGQLFF; DNA: TGTGCCAGCAGCTCGCAAGAGGCTGGGCAGCTGTTTTTT
size: few; V: TRBV20-1; J: TRBJ2-7; D: .; CDR3: CSAMDGGDLYEQYF; DNA: TGCAGTGCTATGGACGGGGGAGACCTCTACGAGCAGTACTTC
size: .; V: TRBV20-1; J: TRBJ1-1; D: .; CDR3: CSVFSPGTLEAFF; DNA: TGCAGTGTCTTCTCCCCCGGGACATTGGAAGCTTTCTTT
size: many; V: TRBV11-2; J: TRBJ1-2; D: .; CDR3: CASAGEGRGYTF; DNA: TGTGCCAGCGCCGGGGAGGGTCGTGGCTACACCTTC
size: .; V: TRBV19; J: TRBJ2-7; D: .; CDR3: CASSIMGLPPYEQYF; DNA: TGTGCCAGTAGTATAATGGGACTTCCTCCCTACGAGCAGTACTTC
size: .; V: TRBV15; J: TRBJ2-6; D: TRBD2; CDR3: CATEGRGRVTEGLTF; DNA: TGTGCCACCGAGGGGAGGGGAAGGGTGACCGAGGGCCTGACTTTC
size: few; V: TRBV6-5; J: TRBJ1-6; D: .; CDR3: CASSYFDAGSPLHF; DNA: TGTGCCAGCAGTTACTTTGATGCGGGTTCACCCCTCCACTTT
size: .; V: TRBV7-9; J: TRBJ1-1; D: .; CDR3: CASSQDRYPDEEAFF; DNA: TGTGCCAGCAGCCAAGACCGATATCCGGACGAGGAAGCTTTCTTT
size: few; V: TRBV29-1; J: TRBJ2-3; D: .; CDR3: CSVDGNTDTQYF; DNA: TGCAGCGTCGACGGAAACACAGATACGCAGTATTTT
size: once; V: TRBV7-8; J: TRBJ1-2; D: .; CDR3: CASSSKQGPINYGYTF; DNA: TGTGCCAGCAGCAGCAAACAGGGCCCAATTAACTATGGCTACACCTTC
size: .; V: TRBV12-3/TRBV12-4; J: TRBJ1-1; D: .; CDR3: CASSFSPVDTEAFF; DNA: TGTGCCAGCAGTTTTTCCCCGGTGGACACTGAAGCTTTCTTT
size: many; V: TRBV19; J: TRBJ1-5; D: .; CDR3: CASSQGWDQPQHF; DNA: TGTGCCAGTAGCCAGGGTTGGGATCAGCCCCAGCATTTT